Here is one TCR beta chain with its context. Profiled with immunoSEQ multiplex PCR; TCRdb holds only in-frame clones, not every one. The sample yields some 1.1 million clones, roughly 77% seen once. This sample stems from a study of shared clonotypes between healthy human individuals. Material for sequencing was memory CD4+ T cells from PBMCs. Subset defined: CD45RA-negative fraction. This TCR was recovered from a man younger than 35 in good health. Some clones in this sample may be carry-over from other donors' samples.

The CDR3 region is CASSLVASSYEQYF. CDR3 DNA: TGTGCCAGCAGCTTAGTAGCGTCCTCCTACGAGCAGTACTTC. The chain recombines TRBV7-8 with TRBJ2-7; tentative D call: TRBD2 (5 bases). Trimming shortened V by 1 base and J by 0 bases, and 7 bases separated the two germline ends. Per the germline V gene, CDR1 is SGHVS and CDR2 is FQNEAQ. This CDR3 spans 14 amino acids.